A single sample gave rise to the 32 T cell receptor beta chains below, sequenced in a study of Tregs in tolerant kidney transplant recipients (dated by TCRdb to the late 2010s). Library preparation was by the immunoSEQ multiplex PCR assay. TCRdb re-hosts the immuneACCESS table, in-frame sequences only. Its copies lack some clones; in the studies checked, an unresolved V gene accounts for under half of them, and the cause for the rest is not known. Counted in this sample were about 15,000 clones; over 85% of them appeared once. The top ten clones comprise 10% to 15% of the sample. The sequenced sample was CD8+ T cells from blood. The receptors were gathered from a human donor in good health.

J is TRBJ2-7 and V is TRBV6-5; D gene ambiguous. The CDR3 loop spans 11 amino acids. V was pared by 2 bases and J by 7 bases, with 6 bases between. CDR1 MNHEY and CDR2 SVGAGI come from the germline V gene. The CDR3 DNA sequence: TGTGCCAGCAGTTACGCCCAGGAGCAGTACTTC. It codes for CASSYAQEQYF.

This sequence joins TRBV29-1 and TRBJ2-7; 9 nucleotides match TRBD1. Per germline, CDR1 SQVTM and CDR2 ANQGSEA. The CDR3 length is 13 residues. J gave up 2 bases and V 4 bases, and 3 bases lay outside the gene matches. The CDR3 region is CSVGTGATYEQYF. CDR3 in DNA: TGCAGCGTTGGGACAGGGGCGACCTACGAGCAGTACTTC.

V usage is TRBV7-9 and J usage is TRBJ1-2, with D perhaps TRBD1 (6 bases). Germline loops: CDR1 SEHNR, CDR2 FQNEAQ (reference sequence). Between the trimmed V and J ends, which lost 5 bases and 10 bases, there was a span of 17 bases. This CDR3 region has 13 residues. CDR3 coding DNA: TGTGCCAGCAGCCTGGGGGGCCATGGATTCTACACCTTC. Translating gives CASSLGGHGFYTF.

This clone occurred a few times. The rearrangement uses TRBV9 and TRBJ2-1, with D possibly matching TRBD2 (6 bases). Trimming removed 0 bases at V and 8 bases at J, with 12 bases between. This CDR3 comprises 14 residues. Germline lookup yields CDR1 SGDLS and CDR2 YYNGEE. The chain's CDR3 is CASSVGTGVYEQFF. The DNA for the CDR3 is TGTGCCAGCAGCGTAGGGACGGGAGTATATGAGCAGTTCTTC.

CDR3 DNA: TGTGCCAGCAGAAGTCGGACTAGCGGGATATACGAGCAGTACTTC. Translated: CASRSRTSGIYEQYF. This chain uses TRBV7-2 with TRBJ2-7, with TRBD2 matching over 12 bases. Germline V gives CDR1 SGHTA, CDR2 FQGNSA. Trimming cost V 6 bases and J 4 bases; bases outside gene matches: 7. The CDR3 sequence is 15 residues long.

The chain carries TRBV4-2 and TRBJ2-3; no reliable D call. There are 16 residues in the CDR3. Trimming cost V 0 bases and J 6 bases, with 16 bases left between them. Germline-derived CDR1 and CDR2 are LGHNA and YNFKEQ. CDR3 in DNA: TGTGCCAGCAGCCAAGATCGTTCGAGTCCCACGGATACGCAGTATTTT. Translated: CASSQDRSSPTDTQYF.

This chain joins TRBV30 and TRBJ2-7, with 7 bases that match TRBD1. Trimming took 4 bases from V and 5 from J; bases not matched to a gene: 2. There are 11 residues in the CDR3. Germline CDR1 GTSNPN, CDR2 SVGIG (reference sequence). The CDR3 reads CAWKQGNEQYF. CDR3 bases: TGTGCCTGGAAACAGGGGAACGAGCAGTACTTC.

The chain joins TRBV9 to TRBJ2-1, with a possible D match to TRBD2 (6 bases). The germline CDR1 and CDR2 sequences are SGDLS and YYNGEE. Deletions cut 3 bases from V and 6 bases from J, with 13 bases between. This CDR3 spans 14 amino acids. CDR3: CASSAPGLINEQFF. The CDR3 DNA sequence: TGTGCCAGCAGCGCCCCGGGACTTATCAATGAGCAGTTCTTC.

J is TRBJ2-3 and V is TRBV13; a possible D gene is TRBD1 (6 bases). Germline CDR1 PRHDT, CDR2 FYEKMQ (reference sequence). Trimming pared 7 bases from V and 2 bases from J, leaving 16 bases between. The CDR3 spans 15 residues. CDR3 in amino acids: CASIENRALTDTQYF. DNA of the CDR3: TGTGCCAGCATCGAAAACAGGGCACTCACAGATACGCAGTATTTT.

This clone has just one count. V gene TRBV5-6 combines with J gene TRBJ2-7; 9 positions match TRBD1. Germline V CDR1 and CDR2: SGHDT, YYEEEE. J lost 6 bases, V lost 3 bases, and 7 bases had no gene match. This CDR3 comprises 14 residues. The CDR3 reads CASSSGQGLGEQYF. The CDR3 bases are TGTGCCAGCAGCTCGGGACAGGGCTTAGGCGAGCAGTACTTC.

The V and J genes are TRBV30 and TRBJ2-3; 9 positions match TRBD2. The germline V gene has CDR1 GTSNPN and CDR2 SVGIG (reference sequence). J was trimmed by 5 bases and V by 0 bases; bases with no gene match: 12. This CDR3 spans 17 amino acids. The CDR3 DNA follows: TGTGCCTGGAGTGTTTTTACGGGACTAGCTTCTGGAGATACGCAGTATTTT. Amino acid sequence: CAWSVFTGLASGDTQYF.

The chain carries TRBV4-1 and TRBJ2-7, with 15 bases matching TRBD2. The CDR3 length is 15 residues. CDR1 and CDR2 from the germline V gene are MGHRA and YSYEKL. V lost 1 base, J lost 5 bases, and 0 bases stayed unmatched. In DNA, the CDR3 is TGCGCCAGCAGCCAAGGGACTAGCGGGAGGGACGAGCAGTACTTC. It is translated as CASSQGTSGRDEQYF.

The rearrangement uses TRBV5-1 and TRBJ2-5; D is unresolved. V was trimmed by 0 bases and J by 1 base, leaving 10 bases between them. The CDR3 contains 15 residues. Germline V gene data show CDR1 as SGHRS and CDR2 as YFSETQ. In nucleotides, the CDR3 is TGCGCCAGCAGCTTGGCAGCTAGAGTCCAAGAGACCCAGTACTTC. This gives the protein CASSLAARVQETQYF.

V is TRBV10-3 and J is TRBJ2-7, with D unresolved. This CDR3 has 13 residues. With 8 bases removed from V and 5 bases from J, the gap between germline ends came to 16 bases. Germline V CDR1 and CDR2: ENHRY, SYGVKD. The CDR3: CAILENLSNEQYF. The CDR3 nucleotides are TGTGCCATCCTAGAGAACTTGTCGAACGAGCAGTACTTC.

The chain combines TRBV30 with TRBJ1-2, with a possible D match to TRBD1 (5 bases). CDR3 length: 14 residues. Per the germline V gene, CDR1 is GTSNPN and CDR2 is SVGIG (reference sequence). V lost 2 bases to trimming and J lost 4 bases, with 14 bases between them. The CDR3 DNA reads as TGTGCCTGGAGTCTGGGTCAGGGTGCCTATGGCTACACCTTC. It specifies CAWSLGQGAYGYTF.

This sequence joins TRBV10-3 and TRBJ2-7, with D tentatively TRBD1 (5 bases). The V end was cut by 6 bases, the J end by 6 bases, with 18 bases between. The CDR3 sequence is 14 residues long. Germline loops: CDR1 ENHRY, CDR2 SYGVKD. The CDR3 here is CAISRTLRLSEQYF. For the CDR3, the DNA is TGTGCCATCAGCCGGACACTACGGCTCTCCGAGCAGTACTTC.

This chain links TRBV30 with TRBJ1-1; D uncertain. V was cut by 3 bases and J by 9 bases, with 11 bases left in between. This CDR3 comprises 11 residues. CDR1 and CDR2 (germline): GTSNPN, SVGIG (reference sequence). CDR3: CAWRFAGKAFF. The CDR3 DNA reads as TGTGCCTGGAGGTTTGCCGGGAAAGCTTTCTTT.

The V and J genes are TRBV5-1 and TRBJ2-1; the D is unclear. CDR3 length: 15 amino acids. Trimming took off 3 bases at V and 4 bases at J, with 14 bases between the two ends. The germline CDR1 and CDR2 sequences are SGHRS and YFSETQ. CDR3 DNA sequence: TGCGCCAGCAGCTCGGACCGCCCGAGTTACAATGAGCAGTTCTTC. It codes for CASSSDRPSYNEQFF.

The chain combines TRBV5-6 with TRBJ1-2; D remains unclear. V was cut by 4 bases and J by 8 bases, with 15 bases left in between. The CDR3 extends over 13 amino acids. Germline V CDR1 and CDR2: SGHDT, YYEEEE. CDR3 region: CASSRGFGGGYTF. CDR3 DNA sequence: TGTGCCAGCAGCCGGGGTTTTGGAGGAGGCTACACCTTC. Complete variable domain (other parts from reference TRBV5-6 and TRBJ1-2): DAGVTQSPTHLIKTRGQQVTLRCSPKSGHDTVSWYQQALGQGPQFIFQYYEEEERQRGNFPDRFSGHQFPNYSSELNVNALLLGDSALYLCASSRGFGGGYTFGSGTRLTVV.

This rearrangement joins TRBV6-5 to TRBJ1-5; the D is unclear. Trimming removed 6 bases from V and 0 bases from J, with 6 bases in between. From germline, CDR1 is MNHEY and CDR2 SVGAGI. This CDR3 has 13 amino acids. The CDR3 DNA follows: TGTGCCAGCAGCCTGAATAGCAATCAGCCCCAGCATTTT. It codes for CASSLNSNQPQHF.

The chain combines TRBV7-8 with TRBJ1-5; 9 positions agree with TRBD1. Germline values: CDR1 SGHVS, CDR2 FQNEAQ. The CDR3 is made up of 14 amino acids. Trimming took 5 bases from V and 3 from J; bases not matched to a gene: 2. The chain's CDR3 is CASSRTGDNQPQHF. Here the CDR3 DNA reads TGTGCCAGCAGCCGGACAGGGGACAATCAGCCCCAGCATTTT.

The J gene is TRBJ2-1, the V gene TRBV30; 8 bases are a match to TRBD1. Germline CDR1 and CDR2: GTSNPN and SVGIG (reference sequence). The CDR3 is 15 residues long. V was pared by 4 bases and J by 3 bases, with 8 bases of the junction left unmatched. The CDR3 reads CAWILVTGGYNEQFF. The CDR3, as DNA: TGTGCCTGGATCTTAGTTACAGGGGGCTACAATGAGCAGTTCTTC.

V is TRBV11-3 and J is TRBJ1-3; D remains unclear. V was trimmed by 1 base and J by 2 bases, leaving 15 bases between them. This CDR3 has 17 residues. Germline V CDR1 and CDR2: SGHNT, YENEEA. Here the CDR3 reads CASSLAEPWRAGNTIYF. The CDR3 nucleotides read TGTGCCAGCAGCTTAGCTGAACCGTGGAGGGCTGGAAACACCATATATTTT.

V is TRBV5-1 and J is TRBJ1-4, with TRBD1 matching 8 bases. The length of the CDR3 is 18 residues. After removal of 5 bases from V and 2 bases from J, the junction contained 14 bases not matched to a gene. Germline V gene lookup returns CDR1 SGHRS and CDR2 YFSETQ. In DNA form, the CDR3 reads TGCGCCAGCAGACCGGGACAGGCTAGGATAGCGACTAATGAAAAACTGTTTTTT. It encodes CASRPGQARIATNEKLFF.

This rearrangement joins TRBV28 to TRBJ1-1; D not certain. Per the germline V gene, CDR1 is MDHEN and CDR2 is SYDVKM. CDR3 length: 18 amino acids. V was shortened by 5 bases and J by 5 bases, with 27 bases between the two germline ends. The CDR3 protein is CASSRKPDWGWGGTEAFF. The CDR3 bases are TGTGCCAGCAGTCGGAAACCGGACTGGGGATGGGGTGGGACTGAAGCTTTCTTT.

This clone was detected only once. The chain recombines TRBV4-3 with TRBJ1-1; D ambiguous. There are 14 residues in the CDR3. Trimming cost V 5 bases and J 6 bases, with 16 bases left between them. Germline CDR1 is LGHNA and CDR2 is YSLEER. The chain's CDR3 is CASSSRRQAPEAFF. In nucleotides, the CDR3 is TGCGCCAGCAGCTCCAGGAGGCAGGCCCCTGAAGCTTTCTTT.

The chain carries TRBV27 and TRBJ2-3; 12 nucleotides line up with TRBD2. The CDR3 covers 15 residues. With 3 bases clipped from V and 7 bases from J, the junction kept 5 bases outside the gene matches. Per germline, CDR1 MNHEY and CDR2 SMNVEV (reference sequence). DNA for the CDR3: TGTGCCAGCAGTTTGGGGACTAGCGGGCTCTATACGCAGTATTTT. Protein sequence: CASSLGTSGLYTQYF.

The CDR3 DNA sequence: TGTGCCAGCAGTGATGGCTACAGGGGGCTAAGCTTAACGACTGAAGCTTTCTTT. It specifies CASSDGYRGLSLTTEAFF. V is TRBV6-1 and J is TRBJ1-1, with 9 positions matching TRBD1. Germline CDR1 and CDR2: MNHNS and SASEGT. Trimming at V came to 3 bases and at J to 5 bases, leaving 16 bases not matched to a gene. The CDR3 is 18 residues long.

The rearrangement uses TRBV7-3 and TRBJ2-3; D perhaps matches TRBD2 (6 bases). Germline V CDR1 and CDR2: SGHTA, FQGTGA. There are 14 residues in the CDR3. With 6 bases removed from V and 2 bases from J, the gap between germline ends came to 12 bases. This CDR3 is CASRPGLLTDTQYF. CDR3 DNA sequence: TGTGCCAGCAGACCGGGACTTCTCACAGATACGCAGTATTTT.

V is TRBV29-1 and J is TRBJ1-1; TRBD1 aligns across 10 bases. V dropped 5 bases and J dropped 0; count of bases not matched to a gene: 3. CDR3 length equals 14 residues. From germline, CDR1 is SQVTM and CDR2 ANQGSEA. The CDR3 protein is CSVTTGGMNTEAFF. In nucleotides, the CDR3 is TGCAGCGTTACGACAGGGGGCATGAACACTGAAGCTTTCTTT.

The chain is built from TRBV11-3 and TRBJ1-1; D ambiguous. Germline assignment: CDR1 SGHNT and CDR2 YENEEA. V gave up 1 base and J gave up 1 base, with 4 bases separating them. This CDR3 is 13 amino acids long. In DNA form, the CDR3 reads TGTGCCAGCAGCTTAGGTCCGAACACTGAAGCTTTCTTT. Amino acid sequence: CASSLGPNTEAFF.

The chain carries TRBV7-8 and TRBJ2-5, with D possibly being TRBD1 (6 bases). The CDR3 spans 15 residues. V was pared by 0 bases and J by 1 base, with 9 bases between. Germline CDR1 SGHVS, CDR2 FQNEAQ. The CDR3 sequence: CASSLAQGRQETQYF. DNA of the CDR3: TGTGCCAGCAGCTTAGCGCAGGGGCGCCAAGAGACCCAGTACTTC. Full variable domain (outside the CDR3, taken from reference TRBV7-8 and TRBJ2-5): GAGVSQSPRYKVAKRGQDVALRCDPISGHVSLFWYQQALGQGPEFLTYFQNEAQLDKSGLPSDRFFAERPEGSVSTLKIQRTQQEDSAVYLCASSLAQGRQETQYFGPGTRLLVL.